This T cell receptor beta chain came from a study of cytomegalovirus exposure and HLA in healthy donors. This CDR3 region has 15 residues. With 4 bases removed from V and 2 bases from J, the gap between germline ends came to 14 bases. Germline V lookup: CDR1 SGHTA, CDR2 FQGNSA. Overall study findings and caveats: The availability of immune exposure information extended only to CMV serostatus. In vitro assays verified that three CMV-associated chains recognized CMV antigens specifically. Cytomegalovirus-associated TCR beta chains were listed, numbering some 170.

A remark on this clone: Its antigen is as yet unknown.

The PCR employed 60 Vbeta primers together with 13 Jbeta primers. The assay was immunoSEQ multiplex PCR, and TCRdb's table has in-frame clones only and misses some. The sample gives approximately 110,000 clones, around 78% of which show up once; 3.6% is in the top ten. Those who donated were healthy bone marrow donors. This chain joins TRBV7-2 and TRBJ1-1; D ambiguous. The receptor comes from a man between 35 and 55 years old in good health and CMV-seronegative. Sequenced material: PBMCs. The CDR3 loop reads CASSSFGRTNTEAFF. CDR3 bases: TGTGCCAGCAGCTCCTTCGGGCGGACTAACACTGAAGCTTTCTTT.